The 14 T cell receptor beta chains below were found in one sample sequenced in a study of T cells in Graves' hyperthyroidism and ophthalmopathy. TCR beta CDR3 sequences were amplified from RNA transcripts. First-round RT-PCR of the TCR CDR3 relied on the HTBI primer set. One entry per CDR3 protein results from TCRdb running MiXCR on the multiplex PCR reads. The table shows fewer than 500,000 distinct CDR3 sequences, with roughly 12% occurring only once. The sample consisted of blood. The receptors come from a man under 40 with Graves' hyperthyroidism that later progressed to Graves' ophthalmopathy.

In DNA, the CDR3 is TGCGCCAGCAGCTTGGTCCAGGGAGAACCCCTTTATAATTCACCCCTCCACTTT. This gives the protein CASSLVQGEPLYNSPLHF. The rearrangement joins TRBV5-1 to TRBJ1-6; tentative D call: TRBD1 (5 bases). Per the germline V gene, CDR1 is SGHRS and CDR2 is YFSETQ. The V end was cut by 0 bases, the J end by 4 bases, with 17 bases between. This CDR3 contains 18 residues. The full variable domain, rest sourced from reference TRBV5-1 and TRBJ1-6, is KAGVTQTPRYLIKTRGQQVTLSCSPISGHRSVSWYQQTPGQGLQFLFEYFSETQRNKGNFPGRFSGRQFSNSRSEMNVSTLELGDSALYLCASSLVQGEPLYNSPLHFGNGTRLTVT.

This clonotype was seen repeatedly, ten times or more. The chain recombines TRBV12-3 or TRBV12-4 with TRBJ1-2; tentatively, D is TRBD1 (6 bases). Trimming took off 3 bases at V and 5 bases at J, with 10 bases between the two ends. This CDR3 has 13 residues. The DNA of the CDR3 is TGTGCCAGCAGTTTCCGGCAGGGGTATGGCTACACCTTC. Protein: CASSFRQGYGYTF.

This clonotype has ten or more counts. The chain is built from TRBV11-2 and TRBJ2-5; D is undetermined. The CDR3 is 13 amino acids. The germline V gene encodes CDR1 SGHAT and CDR2 FQNNGV. V lost 5 bases to trimming and J lost 2 bases, with 9 bases between them. In DNA form, the CDR3 reads TGTGCCAGCAGCACCCTGAGTCAAGAGACCCAGTACTTC. Translated: CASSTLSQETQYF.

A few counts support this clonotype. The V call is TRBV19, the J call TRBJ1-2; no clear D. The CDR3 extends over 15 amino acids. Trimming cost V 4 bases and J 4 bases, with 16 bases left between them. Germline V CDR1 and CDR2: LNHDA, SQIVND (reference sequence). The CDR3 protein is CASSTPGRGSYGYTF. CDR3 nucleotides: TGTGCCAGTAGTACCCCGGGCAGAGGGTCCTATGGCTACACCTTC.

This clonotype was seen a handful of times. The gene calls are TRBV7-2 and TRBJ1-1; D is uncertain. CDR1 SGHTA and CDR2 FQGNSA come from the germline V gene. The CDR3 has 14 amino acids. V dropped 2 bases and J dropped 4 bases, with 11 bases sitting between them. The CDR3 loop reads CASSLLIGGTEAFF. CDR3 coding DNA: TGTGCCAGCAGCTTACTTATCGGAGGCACTGAAGCTTTCTTT.

This clonotype was found many times. The chain joins TRBV28 to TRBJ1-2; 8 bases map to TRBD1. Germline CDR1 reads MDHEN; CDR2 reads SYDVKM. The CDR3 runs to 14 residues. V shed 5 bases and J 5 bases; nucleotides not matched to a gene: 7. The CDR3 DNA is TGTGCCAGCAGTACGGGGGACAGGCGATATGGCTACACCTTC. It codes for CASSTGDRRYGYTF.

The rearrangement links TRBV20-1 to TRBJ2-7; D is undetermined. V was cut by 0 bases and J by 3 bases, with 12 bases left in between. The germline CDR1 and CDR2 sequences are DFQATT and SNEGSKA (reference sequence). This CDR3 is 14 amino acids long. For the CDR3, the DNA is TGCAGTGCTAGAGATAGGGTCGATCGCTACGAGCAGTACTTC. This codes for CSARDRVDRYEQYF.

The chain links TRBV19 to TRBJ1-1; D not resolved. Germline-derived CDR1 and CDR2 are LNHDA and SQIVND (reference sequence). Trimming removed 3 bases from V and 0 bases from J, with 11 bases in between. The CDR3 is made up of 15 amino acids. The CDR3 spells CASSIGRFMNTEAFF. For the CDR3, the DNA is TGTGCCAGTAGTATTGGGAGGTTCATGAACACTGAAGCTTTCTTT.

This clonotype was counted a few times. J is TRBJ1-3 and V is TRBV30; D is ambiguous. V was clipped by 0 bases and J by 4 bases, with 10 bases between them. CDR3 length: 14 amino acids. The germline gives CDR1 GTSNPN, CDR2 SVGIG (reference sequence). Here the CDR3 DNA reads TGTGCCTGGAGTGTACTAGTATCAGGAAACACCATATATTTT. The encoded protein is CAWSVLVSGNTIYF.

This clonotype was observed many times. The V call is TRBV7-9, the J call TRBJ2-5; D possibly corresponds to TRBD2 (7 bases). The V end lost 3 bases, the J end lost 5 bases, and 16 bases lay between the germline ends. The CDR3 sequence is 15 residues long. Germline V gene data show CDR1 as SEHNR and CDR2 as FQNEAQ (reference sequence). CDR3 DNA: TGTGCCAGCAGCTTGTTCGGGGGGCTTCAGGAGACCCAGTACTTC. This encodes CASSLFGGLQETQYF.

The V gene is TRBV7-9, the J gene TRBJ1-6; no clear D. V lost 4 bases to trimming and J lost 1 base, with 11 bases between them. Germline values: CDR1 SEHNR, CDR2 FQNEAQ (reference sequence). This CDR3 contains 16 residues. The CDR3 DNA reads TGTGCCAGCAGCTCCTCCGCTGAGTCCTATAATTCACCCCTCCACTTT. Residues: CASSSSAESYNSPLHF.

This clonotype was observed many times. The chain is built from TRBV20-1 and TRBJ1-1; TRBD1 might be the D (5 bases). The germline V gene has CDR1 DFQATT and CDR2 SNEGSKA (reference sequence). CDR3 size: 10 residues. Between the trimmed V and J ends, which lost 1 base and 10 bases, there was a span of 7 bases. CDR3 region: CSARVGVAFF. The CDR3 nucleotides read TGCAGTGCTAGAGTGGGGGTAGCTTTCTTT.

Concerning this clonotype itself: This may be a read error, as it is one base from a much larger clone. The chain joins TRBV6-2 or TRBV6-3 to TRBJ1-1; D perhaps matches TRBD1 (5 bases). The V and J ends lost 8 bases and 4 bases respectively, with 14 bases between them. In germline, CDR1 is MNHEY, CDR2 SVGEGT. This CDR3 is built from 13 residues. CDR3 DNA sequence: TGTGCCAGCCTGACAGCCCTGAGCACTGAAGCTTTCTTT. This sequence encodes CASLTALSTEAFF.

This clonotype was observed a single time. The chain is built from TRBV5-1 and TRBJ2-1, with D possibly matching TRBD2 (6 bases). V was cut by 4 bases and J by 8 bases, with 16 bases left in between. There are 14 residues in the CDR3. The germline V gene encodes CDR1 SGHRS and CDR2 YFSETQ. CDR3 in amino acids: CASSHRERYDEQFF. In DNA, the CDR3 is TGCGCCAGCAGCCACCGGGAGCGGTACGATGAGCAGTTCTTC.